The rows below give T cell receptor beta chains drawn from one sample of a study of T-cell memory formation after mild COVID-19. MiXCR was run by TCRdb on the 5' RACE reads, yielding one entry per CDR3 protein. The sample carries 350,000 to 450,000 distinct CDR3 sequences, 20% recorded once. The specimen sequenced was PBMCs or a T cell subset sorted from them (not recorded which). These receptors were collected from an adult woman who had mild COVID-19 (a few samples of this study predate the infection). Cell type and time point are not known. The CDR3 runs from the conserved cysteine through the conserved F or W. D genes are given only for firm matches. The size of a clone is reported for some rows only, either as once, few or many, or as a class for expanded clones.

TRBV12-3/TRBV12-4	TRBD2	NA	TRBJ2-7	CASRGGTTPYEQYF	TGTGCCAGCCGCGGGGGGACAACTCCTTACGAGCAGTACTTC
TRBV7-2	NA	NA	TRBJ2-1	CASSNSVEQFF	TGTGCCAGCAGCAATAGCGTTGAGCAGTTCTTC
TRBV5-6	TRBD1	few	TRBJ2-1	CASSSVGTGGNEQFF	TGTGCCAGCAGCTCAGTTGGGACAGGGGGCAATGAGCAGTTCTTC
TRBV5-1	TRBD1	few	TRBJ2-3	CASSLDGTGSTQYF	TGCGCCAGCAGCTTGGATGGGACAGGGAGTACGCAGTATTTT
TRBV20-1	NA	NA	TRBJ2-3	CSTPRHLGTGFSSTDTQYF	TGCAGTACCCCCCGACACTTAGGAACGGGATTTTCTAGCACAGATACGCAGTATTTT
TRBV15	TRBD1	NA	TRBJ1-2	CATSRERQGLGGYTF	TGTGCCACCAGCAGAGAACGACAGGGGCTCGGAGGCTACACCTTC
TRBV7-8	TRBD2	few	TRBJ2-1	CASSLEGRLAGVSYNEQFF	TGTGCCAGCAGCTTAGAAGGGAGACTAGCGGGAGTGTCCTACAATGAGCAGTTCTTC
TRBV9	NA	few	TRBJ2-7	CASSVEAGEGERQYF	TGTGCCAGCAGCGTAGAGGCAGGGGAAGGGGAAAGGCAGTACTTC
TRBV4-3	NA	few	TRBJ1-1	CASSQSGRGNTEAFF	TGCGCCAGCAGCCAATCCGGCAGGGGGAACACTGAAGCTTTCTTT
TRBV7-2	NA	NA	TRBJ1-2	CASSLNAVVGSYGYTF	TGTGCCAGCAGCTTAAATGCTGTAGTGGGCAGCTATGGCTACACCTTC
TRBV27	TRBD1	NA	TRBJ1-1	CASSFTGTGTTEAFF	TGTGCCAGCAGTTTCACCGGGACAGGGACCACTGAAGCTTTCTTT
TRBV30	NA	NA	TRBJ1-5	CAWSFRADQPQHF	TGTGCCTGGAGTTTTCGGGCCGATCAGCCCCAGCATTTT
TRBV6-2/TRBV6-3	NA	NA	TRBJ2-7	CASSYSQRGEQYF	TGTGCCAGCAGTTACTCCCAGCGAGGAGAGCAGTACTTC
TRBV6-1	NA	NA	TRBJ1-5	CATKQGLYSNQPQHF	TGTGCCACCAAACAGGGCTTGTATAGCAATCAGCCCCAGCATTTT
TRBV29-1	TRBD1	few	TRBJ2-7	CSVEFSGTEAYEQYF	TGCAGCGTTGAATTTTCCGGGACAGAAGCCTACGAGCAGTACTTC
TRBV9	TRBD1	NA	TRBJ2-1	CASSEQGESYNEQFF	TGTGCCAGCAGCGAGCAGGGGGAATCCTACAATGAGCAGTTCTTC
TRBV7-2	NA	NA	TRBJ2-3	CASSPVRADTQYF	TGTGCCAGCAGCCCCGTTAGAGCAGATACGCAGTATTTT
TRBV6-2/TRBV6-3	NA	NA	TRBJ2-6	CASSEQGGRPNVLTF	TGTGCCAGCAGTGAACAGGGGGGGCGCCCCAACGTCCTGACTTTC
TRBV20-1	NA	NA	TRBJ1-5	CSARVSTGLGDQPQHF	TGCAGTGCTAGAGTGTCGACAGGTTTAGGCGATCAGCCCCAGCATTTT
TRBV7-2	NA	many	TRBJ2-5	CASSLARGSRYQETQYF	TGTGCCAGCAGCTTAGCTCGGGGGAGCCGGTACCAAGAGACCCAGTACTTC
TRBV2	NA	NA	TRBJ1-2	CASSGGQGFNYGYTF	TGTGCCAGCAGTGGAGGCCAGGGCTTTAACTATGGCTACACCTTC
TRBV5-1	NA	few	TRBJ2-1	CASSLSGYEQFF	TGCGCCAGCAGCCTCTCAGGTTACGAGCAGTTCTTC
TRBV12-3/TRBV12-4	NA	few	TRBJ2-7	CASSFGLGPLLGEQYF	TGTGCCAGCAGTTTCGGTCTAGGACCTCTCTTGGGGGAGCAGTACTTC